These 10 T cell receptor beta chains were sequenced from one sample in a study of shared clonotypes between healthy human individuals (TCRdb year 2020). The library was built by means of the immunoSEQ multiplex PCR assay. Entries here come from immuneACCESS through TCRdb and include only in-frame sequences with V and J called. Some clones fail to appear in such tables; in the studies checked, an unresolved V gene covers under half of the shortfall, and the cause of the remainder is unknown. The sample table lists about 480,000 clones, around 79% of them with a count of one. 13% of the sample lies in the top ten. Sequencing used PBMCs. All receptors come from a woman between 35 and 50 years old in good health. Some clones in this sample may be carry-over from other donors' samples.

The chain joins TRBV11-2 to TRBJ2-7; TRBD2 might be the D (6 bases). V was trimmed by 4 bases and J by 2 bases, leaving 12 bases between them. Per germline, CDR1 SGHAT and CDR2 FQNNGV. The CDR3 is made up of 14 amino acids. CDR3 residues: CASSSGLIPYEQYF. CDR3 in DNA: TGTGCCAGCAGCTCCGGACTAATCCCCTACGAGCAGTACTTC. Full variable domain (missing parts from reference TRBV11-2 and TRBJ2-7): EAGVAQSPRYKIIEKRQSVAFWCNPISGHATLYWYQQILGQGPKLLIQFQNNGVVDDSQLPKDRFSAERLKGVDSTLKIQPAKLEDSAVYLCASSSGLIPYEQYFGPGTRLTVT.

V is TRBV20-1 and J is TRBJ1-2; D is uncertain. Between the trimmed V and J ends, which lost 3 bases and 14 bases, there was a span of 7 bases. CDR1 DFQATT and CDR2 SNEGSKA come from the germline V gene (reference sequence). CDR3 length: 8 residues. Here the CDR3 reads CSASPSTF. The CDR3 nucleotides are TGCAGTGCTAGTCCCTCGACCTTC.

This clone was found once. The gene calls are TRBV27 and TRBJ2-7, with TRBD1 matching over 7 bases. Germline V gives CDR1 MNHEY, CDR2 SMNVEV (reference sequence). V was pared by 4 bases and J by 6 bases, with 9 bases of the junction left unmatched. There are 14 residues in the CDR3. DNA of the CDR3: TGTGCCAGCAGTTCCACGACAGGGACCATCGAGCAGTACTTC. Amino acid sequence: CASSSTTGTIEQYF.

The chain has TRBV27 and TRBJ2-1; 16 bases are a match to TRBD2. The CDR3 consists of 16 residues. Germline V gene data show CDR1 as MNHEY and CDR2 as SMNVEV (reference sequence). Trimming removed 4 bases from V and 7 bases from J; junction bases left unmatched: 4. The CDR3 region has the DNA TGTGCCAGCAGTTATCAGGGACTAGCGGGAGGGAATGAGCAGTTCTTC. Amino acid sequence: CASSYQGLAGGNEQFF.

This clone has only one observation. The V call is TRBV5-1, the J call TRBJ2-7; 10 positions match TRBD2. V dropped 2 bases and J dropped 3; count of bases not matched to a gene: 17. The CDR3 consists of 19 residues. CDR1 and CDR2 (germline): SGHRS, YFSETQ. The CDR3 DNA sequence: TGCGCCAGCAGCTTCTCTGCTAGCGGGAGTCGTCAGAGGTACTACGAGCAGTACTTC. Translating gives CASSFSASGSRQRYYEQYF.

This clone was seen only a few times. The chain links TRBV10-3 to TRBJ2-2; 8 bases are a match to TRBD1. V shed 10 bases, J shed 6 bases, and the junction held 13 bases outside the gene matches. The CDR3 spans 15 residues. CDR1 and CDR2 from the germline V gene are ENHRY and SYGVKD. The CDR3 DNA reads TGTGCCACCGTTTCCCAGGGGGCGTTGGCCGGGGAGCTGTTTTTT. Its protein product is CATVSQGALAGELFF.

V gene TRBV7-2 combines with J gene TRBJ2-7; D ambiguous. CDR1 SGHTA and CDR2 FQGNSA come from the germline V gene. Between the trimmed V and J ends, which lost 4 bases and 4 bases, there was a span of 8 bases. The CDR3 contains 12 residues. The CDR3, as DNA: TGTGCCAGCAGCTCCCTATTATACGAGCAGTACTTC. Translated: CASSSLLYEQYF.

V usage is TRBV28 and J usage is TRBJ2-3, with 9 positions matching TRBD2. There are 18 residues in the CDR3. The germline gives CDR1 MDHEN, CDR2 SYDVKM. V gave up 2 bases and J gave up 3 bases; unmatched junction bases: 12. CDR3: CASSLAGLAPIGTDTQYF. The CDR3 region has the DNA TGTGCCAGCAGTTTAGCGGGACTAGCTCCTATAGGGACAGATACGCAGTATTTT.

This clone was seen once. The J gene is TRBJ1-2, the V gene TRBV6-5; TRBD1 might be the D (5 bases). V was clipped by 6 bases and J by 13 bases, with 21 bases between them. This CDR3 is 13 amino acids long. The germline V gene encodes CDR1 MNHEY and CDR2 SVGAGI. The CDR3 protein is CASSLNIGASGTF. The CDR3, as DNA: TGTGCCAGCAGCCTTAATATCGGGGCGTCAGGCACCTTC.

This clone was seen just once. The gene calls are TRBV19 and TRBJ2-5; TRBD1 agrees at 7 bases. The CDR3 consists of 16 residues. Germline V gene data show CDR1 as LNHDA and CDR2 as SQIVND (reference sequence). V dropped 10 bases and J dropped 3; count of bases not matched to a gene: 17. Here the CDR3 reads CAKSHRDSPRKETQYF. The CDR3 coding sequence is TGTGCCAAGAGTCACCGGGACAGCCCACGAAAAGAGACCCAGTACTTC.